This T cell receptor beta chain derives from a study of T cell repertoires in cytomegalovirus infection. Turning to the study itself: The authors relied on CMV epitopes, both recently identified HLA-C-restricted and well-studied HLA-B-restricted. Signatures in public TCR beta sequences pointed to both CMV infection and matching HLA type. Study-wide results and caveats: The ex vivo response was dominated by HLA-C-restricted CMV-specific TCR beta clonotypes. Pooled public TCR beta family frequency picked out CMV carriers with the relevant HLA.

In TCRdb, the reads were re-called with MiXCR into one record per CDR3 protein. The table lists 200,000 or so distinct CDR3 sequences, 35% to 40% of them singletons. The CDR3 sequence is 18 residues long. Germline assignment: CDR1 SGHVS and CDR2 FNYEAQ. V was clipped by 0 bases and J by 1 base, with 18 bases between them. For this clonotype: Its antigen is unidentified.

The chain uses TRBV7-6 and TRBJ1-1; D is undetermined. Sequenced material: CD8+ T cells from cultured PBMCs, taken from culture after CMV antigen stimulation. The sequence came from a human donor in good health (CMV status not recorded). Some clones in this sample may be carry-over from other donors' samples. The DNA for the CDR3 is TGTGCCAGCAGCTTAGCCGCTATGGCAGCACGATCGAACACTGAAGCTTTCTTT. Translated, it gives CASSLAAMAARSNTEAFF.